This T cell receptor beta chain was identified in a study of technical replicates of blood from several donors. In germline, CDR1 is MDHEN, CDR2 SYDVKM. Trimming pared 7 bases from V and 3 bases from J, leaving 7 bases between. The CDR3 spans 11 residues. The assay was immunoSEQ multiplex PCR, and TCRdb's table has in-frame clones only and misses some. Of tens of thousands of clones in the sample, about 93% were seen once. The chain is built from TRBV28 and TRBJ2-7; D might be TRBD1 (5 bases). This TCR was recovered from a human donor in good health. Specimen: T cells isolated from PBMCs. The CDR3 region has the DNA TGTGCCAGCAAAGGGGTCTACGAGCAGTACTTC. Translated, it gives CASKGVYEQYF.